This passage covers 10 T cell receptor beta chains from one sample sequenced in a study of T cell repertoires in cytomegalovirus infection. TCRdb ran MiXCR on the reads and lists one entry per CDR3 protein. Of approximately 97,000 distinct CDR3 sequences detected, 16% appear once; the ten largest clones hold approximately 7.9%. Sequenced: PBMCs. Every receptor here comes from a human donor in good health (CMV status not recorded). Some clones in this sample may be carry-over from other donors' samples.

This clonotype was found a few times. The rearrangement uses TRBV20-1 and TRBJ2-2, with 9 bases lining up with TRBD2. The V gene's germline CDR1 is DFQATT and CDR2 SNEGSKA (reference sequence). Germline trimming cut 6 bases from V and 0 bases from J; bases unmatched to any gene: 17. There are 19 residues in the CDR3. The CDR3 sequence is CSAEDPRASGAANTGELFF. The CDR3, as DNA: TGCAGTGCGGAGGATCCTAGAGCTAGCGGGGCCGCGAACACCGGGGAGCTGTTTTTT.

The J gene is TRBJ1-2, the V gene TRBV13; no clear D. In germline, CDR1 is PRHDT, CDR2 FYEKMQ (reference sequence). CDR3 length: 12 amino acids. The germline V and J ends were trimmed by 3 bases and 4 bases, with 6 bases remaining between them. CDR3 DNA sequence: TGTGCCAGCAGCTTGGAGATCTATGGCTACACCTTC. Its translation: CASSLEIYGYTF.

The table lists this clonotype with many counts. The chain links TRBV29-1 to TRBJ1-2, with D possibly matching TRBD1 (5 bases). The CDR3 runs to 13 residues. Trimming stripped 5 bases from V and 4 bases from J, with 14 bases between. Per germline, CDR1 SQVTM and CDR2 ANQGSEA. The chain's CDR3 is CSVSKGRIYGYTF. As DNA, the CDR3 is TGCAGCGTTTCCAAGGGACGGATCTATGGCTACACCTTC. Full variable domain (outside the CDR3, taken from reference TRBV29-1 and TRBJ1-2): SAVISQKPSRDICQRGTSLTIQCQVDSQVTMMFWYRQQPGQSLTLIATANQGSEATYESGFVIDKFPISRPNLTFSTLTVSNMSPEDSSIYLCSVSKGRIYGYTFGSGTRLTVV.

Only a few counts were recorded for this clonotype. The CDR3 loop is CASSLGTDGLNTEAFF. Here the CDR3 DNA reads TGCGCCAGCAGCCTCGGGACGGACGGATTGAACACTGAAGCTTTCTTT. The chain has TRBV5-1 and TRBJ1-1; D may be TRBD1 (5 bases). The germline gives CDR1 SGHRS, CDR2 YFSETQ. Trimming took 4 bases from V and 0 from J, leaving 16 bases between them. The CDR3 totals 16 residues.

The chain couples TRBV4-1 to TRBJ1-2; TRBD1 matches at 8 bases. V was pared by 4 bases and J by 4 bases, with 5 bases of the junction left unmatched. The CDR3 runs 14 residues. Germline assignment: CDR1 MGHRA and CDR2 YSYEKL. Written as DNA, the CDR3 is TGCGCCAGCAGCCCGGGACAGGCCTCCTATGGCTACACCTTC. This gives the protein CASSPGQASYGYTF.

V is TRBV5-1 and J is TRBJ1-2; tentatively, D is TRBD1 (5 bases). Germline lookup yields CDR1 SGHRS and CDR2 YFSETQ. Trimming took off 1 base at V and 2 bases at J, with 12 bases between the two ends. This CDR3 has 15 amino acids. The CDR3 region is CASSLTYAGNYGYTF. The CDR3 region has the DNA TGCGCCAGCAGCTTGACGTACGCAGGGAACTATGGCTACACCTTC.

Regarding this clonotype: This may come from a read error, since a much larger clone is one base off. V usage is TRBV7-8 and J usage is TRBJ2-1; 9 bases are a match to TRBD1. This CDR3 spans 15 amino acids. V shed 5 bases, J shed 8 bases, and the junction held 10 bases outside the gene matches. From germline, CDR1 is SGHVS and CDR2 FQNEAQ. The CDR3 coding sequence is TGTGCCAGCAGCGCCCGGACAGGGGATATTCATGAGCAGTTCTTC. The encoded protein is CASSARTGDIHEQFF.

The sample holds many counts of this clonotype. The J gene is TRBJ2-3, the V gene TRBV7-2; 8 nucleotides align to TRBD2. Germline CDR1 reads SGHTA; CDR2 reads FQGNSA. With 2 bases clipped from V and 2 bases from J, the junction kept 3 bases outside the gene matches. The CDR3 length is 15 residues. The CDR3, as DNA: TGTGCCAGCAGCTTATCGGGGGGGGCCACAGATACGCAGTATTTT. It specifies CASSLSGGATDTQYF.

The chain links TRBV5-1 to TRBJ2-1, with 10 bases identical to TRBD1. The CDR3 has 16 residues. Germline trimming cut 4 bases from V and 8 bases from J; bases unmatched to any gene: 12. The V gene's germline CDR1 is SGHRS and CDR2 YFSETQ. The CDR3: CASSPGDRGRGYEQFF. For the CDR3, the DNA is TGCGCCAGCAGCCCGGGGGACAGGGGACGTGGTTATGAGCAGTTCTTC.

This clonotype showed up many times. The rearrangement uses TRBV7-2 and TRBJ2-7; the D gene is possibly TRBD2 (5 bases). V gave up 1 base and J gave up 1 base, with 8 bases separating them. The germline CDR1 and CDR2 sequences are SGHTA and FQGNSA. The CDR3 runs 14 residues. The CDR3 DNA reads TGTGCCAGCAGCTTAGTCGGCGGGTCCTACGAGCAGTACTTC. Protein sequence: CASSLVGGSYEQYF.